The 10 T cell receptor beta chains below all came from one sample that was sequenced in a study of cytomegalovirus exposure and HLA in healthy donors. Amplification used 60 Vbeta primers and 13 Jbeta primers. Measured with immunoSEQ multiplex PCR; TCRdb has only the in-frame clones, and not every one. The table shows roughly 190,000 clones, with 85% to 90% occurring only once. Sequences were obtained from PBMCs. All receptors come from a woman in her late teens or twenties in good health and CMV-seronegative.

This clone was detected once. V usage is TRBV9 and J usage is TRBJ1-2; 8 bases map to TRBD1. The CDR3 has 16 residues. V shed 0 bases, J shed 4 bases, and the junction held 8 bases outside the gene matches. Germline CDR1 and CDR2: SGDLS and YYNGEE. CDR3 DNA sequence: TGTGCCAGCAGCGTAGAGGCAGGGGGCGCATTCTATGGCTACACCTTC. Residues: CASSVEAGGAFYGYTF.

A note on this clone: At one end the junction does not follow the germline gene, possibly because of a read error. This chain connects TRBV5-4 to TRBJ2-1; D is possibly TRBD2 (6 bases). The length of the CDR3 is 13 residues. Germline V gene data show CDR1 as SGHNT and CDR2 as YYREEE (reference sequence). The CDR3 DNA sequence: TGTGCCAGCAGTTTGGGACTTTACAATGAGCAGTTCTTC. Translated, it gives CASSLGLYNEQFF.

The rearrangement links TRBV30 to TRBJ2-3; 14 bases fit TRBD2. J lost 5 bases, V lost 5 bases, and 6 bases had no gene match. This CDR3 has 15 amino acids. CDR1 and CDR2 from the germline V gene are GTSNPN and SVGIG (reference sequence). The CDR3 region has the DNA TGTGCCTGGGGGGGACTAGCGGGAGTAGGAGATACGCAGTATTTT. This translates into CAWGGLAGVGDTQYF.

The V gene is TRBV4-1, the J gene TRBJ2-3; the match to TRBD2 covers 8 bases. Trimming removed 0 bases from V and 1 base from J; junction bases left unmatched: 3. Germline CDR1 is MGHRA and CDR2 is YSYEKL. CDR3 length: 16 amino acids. Here the CDR3 reads CASSQEKAGGTDTQYF. CDR3 sequence (DNA): TGCGCCAGCAGCCAAGAAAAAGCGGGGGGCACAGATACGCAGTATTTT.

The count of this clone is one. This sequence joins TRBV16 and TRBJ1-3; 8 bases agree with TRBD1. The CDR3 spans 15 residues. Germline loops: CDR1 KGHSY, CDR2 FQNENV. V gave up 2 bases and J gave up 2 bases; unmatched junction bases: 2. CDR3 nucleotides: TGTGCCAGCAGCCAAAGGACAGGGACTGGAAACACCATATATTTT. It translates to CASSQRTGTGNTIYF.

The chain employs TRBV5-1 and TRBJ1-6; 10 bases map to TRBD1. The CDR3 has 15 amino acids. Germline V lookup: CDR1 SGHRS, CDR2 YFSETQ. V dropped 3 bases and J dropped 5; count of bases not matched to a gene: 2. CDR3 coding DNA: TGCGCCAGCAGCTCGGGGACAGGGGATAATTCACCCCTCCACTTT. Protein: CASSSGTGDNSPLHF.

The chain combines TRBV6-6 with TRBJ2-7, with D uncertain. V dropped 3 bases and J dropped 3 bases, with 12 bases sitting between them. This CDR3 is built from 14 residues. Germline V gene lookup returns CDR1 MNHNY and CDR2 SVGAGI (reference sequence). The chain's CDR3 is CASSYVSTSYEQYF. The CDR3 coding sequence is TGTGCCAGCAGTTATGTCTCCACCAGCTACGAGCAGTACTTC.

This chain links TRBV11-3 with TRBJ2-1; TRBD2 agrees at 13 bases. The trim removed 4 bases at V and 4 bases at J, leaving 1 base unmatched. CDR1 SGHNT and CDR2 YENEEA come from the germline V gene. The CDR3 loop spans 15 amino acids. The CDR3 reads CASSSGLAGYNEQFF. CDR3 sequence (DNA): TGTGCCAGCAGCTCGGGACTAGCGGGGTACAATGAGCAGTTCTTC.

Regarding this clone: Distinct nucleotide sequences in the sample also encode this CDR3. This rearrangement joins TRBV7-9 to TRBJ1-2; 8 bases line up with TRBD1. This CDR3 spans 14 amino acids. The V segment lost 6 bases and the J segment 1 base; nucleotides outside the gene matches: 4. Germline V gene sequence: CDR1 SEHNR, CDR2 FQNEAQ (reference sequence). The CDR3 loop is CASSRGQGNYGYTF. The DNA for the CDR3 is TGTGCCAGCAGTCGTGGACAGGGTAACTATGGCTACACCTTC. The whole variable domain, remainder taken from reference TRBV7-9 and TRBJ1-2, is DTGVSQNPRHKITKRGQNVTFRCDPISEHNRLYWYRQTLGQGPEFLTYFQNEAQLEKSRLLSDRFSAERPKGSFSTLEIQRTEQGDSAMYLCASSRGQGNYGYTFGSGTRLTVV.

On this clone itself: Other DNA variants within this sample encode the same CDR3. The rearrangement links TRBV30 to TRBJ2-1; 10 bases map to TRBD1. The germline gives CDR1 GTSNPN, CDR2 SVGIG (reference sequence). Losses at the gene ends were 2 bases for V and 15 bases for J; bases not matched to a gene: 7. The CDR3 sequence is 12 residues long. The CDR3 spells CAWSMTGGQGFF. CDR3 in DNA: TGTGCCTGGAGTATGACAGGGGGCCAGGGGTTCTTC. Based on the CDR3 plus reference TRBV30 and TRBJ2-1, the full variable domain is SQTIHQWPATLVQPVGSPLSLECTVEGTSNPNLYWYRQAAGRGLQLLFYSVGIGQISSEVPQNLSASRPQDRQFILSSKKLLLSDSGFYLCAWSMTGGQGFFGPGTRLTVL.